This is a list of T cell receptor beta chains from one sample in a study of blood T cell repertoires in COVID-19. TCRdb's copy holds only in-frame clones and misses some; the assay was immunoSEQ multiplex PCR. This table holds a few hundred thousand clones, 88% found once. Sequencing was performed on PBMCs or T cells enriched from blood (not recorded which). The receptors were gathered from a woman younger than 35 who had been exposed to COVID-19. The CDR3 runs from the conserved cysteine through the conserved F or W. The D gene is left open where the match is weak. Some rows have no size entry. The others give once, few or many, or a class for an expanded clone.

length,J,D,size,V,CDR3,DNA
12,TRBJ1-2,TRBD1,.,TRBV28,CASSINRGQGTF,TGTGCCAGCAGCATAAACAGGGGGCAAGGCACCTTC
15,TRBJ2-2,.,.,TRBV5-1,CASSVDSPNTGELFF,TGCGCCAGCAGCGTCGACAGCCCGAACACCGGGGAGCTGTTTTTT
15,TRBJ1-5,.,.,TRBV4-2,CASSQDSGPNQPQHF,TGTGCCAGCAGCCAAGATTCAGGGCCCAATCAGCCCCAGCATTTT
13,TRBJ1-3,.,.,TRBV5-1,CASGRSSGNTIYF,TGCGCCAGCGGTAGGAGCTCTGGAAACACCATATATTTT
14,TRBJ1-2,.,.,TRBV5-8,CASSLVGGARGYTF,TGTGCCAGCAGCTTGGTCGGGGGGGCTCGCGGCTACACCTTC
14,TRBJ2-7,TRBD1,.,TRBV5-1,CASSSIGQGYEQYF,TGCGCCAGCAGCTCCATTGGACAGGGCTACGAGCAGTACTTC
16,TRBJ2-1,TRBD2,.,TRBV19,CASTKRGASGRNEQFF,TGTGCCAGTACCAAAAGGGGGGCTAGCGGGAGGAATGAGCAGTTCTTC
17,TRBJ2-5,TRBD1,.,TRBV6-1,CASSGAGQGLLQETQYF,TGTGCCAGCAGTGGGGCCGGACAGGGATTACTACAAGAGACCCAGTACTTC
16,TRBJ1-1,TRBD1,.,TRBV7-9,CASSLDPGQGKTEAFF,TGTGCCAGCAGCTTAGACCCGGGACAGGGCAAAACTGAAGCTTTCTTT
15,TRBJ2-2,TRBD2,.,TRBV11-2,CASSPPGTTTGELFF,TGTGCCAGCAGCCCTCCCGGGACTACCACCGGGGAGCTGTTTTTT
15,TRBJ1-6,TRBD1,.,TRBV11-2,CASSLVDRVRSPLHF,TGTGCCAGCAGCTTGGTGGACAGGGTTAGGTCACCCCTCCACTTT
17,TRBJ1-2,TRBD1,.,TRBV28,CASSSRSYRGTNYGYTF,TGTGCCAGCAGTTCTCGCTCCTACAGGGGGACTAACTATGGCTACACCTTC
16,TRBJ2-4,.,.,TRBV28,CASSQVGTLAKNIQYF,TGTGCCAGCAGCCAGGTGGGGACTCTAGCCAAAAACATTCAGTACTTC
13,TRBJ2-7,.,.,TRBV27,CASSLNRAYEQYF,TGTGCCAGCAGTTTAAACAGGGCCTACGAGCAGTACTTC
14,TRBJ1-1,.,.,TRBV18,CASSPGQTNTEAFF,TGTGCCAGCTCACCGGGACAAACGAACACTGAAGCTTTCTTT
17,TRBJ1-6,.,.,TRBV7-9,CASSFGRGSTANSPLHF,TGTGCCAGCAGCTTTGGAAGGGGGTCAACCGCCAATTCACCCCTCCACTTT
13,TRBJ2-7,TRBD1,.,TRBV10-3,CAISTGGKYEQYF,TGTGCCATCAGCACAGGGGGCAAGTACGAGCAGTACTTC
12,TRBJ2-3,TRBD1,.,TRBV7-9,CASSLLDRVGHF,TGTGCCAGCAGCTTATTGGACAGGGTAGGGCATTTT
14,TRBJ2-1,.,.,TRBV28,CASSPPWRDNEQFF,TGTGCCAGCAGTCCCCCTTGGAGGGACAATGAGCAGTTCTTC
11,TRBJ2-7,.,once,TRBV2,CASLLYPEEYF,TGTGCCAGCCTACTATACCCTGAGGAGTACTTC
16,TRBJ2-2,.,once,TRBV28,CASSSGTRWLAGELFF,TGTGCCAGCAGTTCCGGGACACGTTGGCTGGCCGGGGAGCTGTTTTTT
17,TRBJ2-2,TRBD2,few,TRBV4-1,CASRELAGYSNTGELFF,TGCGCCAGCAGGGAACTAGCGGGCTACTCTAACACCGGGGAGCTGTTTTTT
16,TRBJ2-3,TRBD1,.,TRBV29-1,CSVEYDTTGGPDTQYF,TGCAGCGTTGAGTATGACACAACAGGGGGCCCAGATACGCAGTATTTT
18,TRBJ2-1,TRBD2,few,TRBV6-2/TRBV6-3,CASSYSPSASGGVNEQFF,TGTGCCAGCAGTTACTCTCCCTCCGCTAGCGGGGGGGTGAATGAGCAGTTCTTC
16,TRBJ1-5,TRBD1,.,TRBV18,CASSQTGGVGNQPQHF,TGTGCCAGCTCACAAACAGGGGGGGTTGGCAATCAGCCCCAGCATTTT
17,TRBJ2-1,TRBD2,many,TRBV19,CASSIDGTSGDYNEQFF,TGTGCCAGTAGTATAGATGGCACTAGCGGGGACTACAATGAGCAGTTCTTC
16,TRBJ1-2,TRBD1,.,TRBV5-1,CASSAGQGNPRSGYTF,TGCGCCAGCAGCGCGGGACAGGGTAATCCGAGGAGTGGCTACACCTTC
19,TRBJ1-5,TRBD1,.,TRBV6-6,CASSLRAYRGRSINQPQHF,TGTGCCAGCAGTCTACGGGCCTACAGGGGGCGTTCCATCAATCAGCCCCAGCATTTT
14,TRBJ2-1,TRBD2,.,TRBV28,CASSGTSGGFEQFF,TGTGCCAGCAGTGGGACTAGCGGGGGGTTTGAGCAGTTCTTC
16,TRBJ1-2,.,.,TRBV21-1,CASSKEDREAPGGYTF,TGTGCCAGCAGCAAAGAAGACAGGGAGGCCCCGGGCGGCTACACCTTC
15,TRBJ1-6,TRBD1,.,TRBV28,CASSPGQFNNSPLHF,TGTGCCAGCAGTCCGGGACAGTTCAATAATTCACCCCTCCACTTT
13,TRBJ1-1,TRBD1,few,TRBV19,CASMGTGMTEAFF,TGTGCCAGTATGGGGACAGGGATGACTGAAGCTTTCTTT
15,TRBJ2-5,.,.,TRBV7-9,CASSWRAATQETQYF,TGTGCCAGCAGCTGGAGGGCAGCAACACAAGAGACCCAGTACTTC
15,TRBJ1-4,.,.,TRBV29-1,CSATRSVGQGEKLFF,TGCAGCGCTACCCGTTCTGTGGGCCAGGGAGAAAAACTGTTTTTT
15,TRBJ2-7,.,.,TRBV6-1,CASSEAGAPPYEQYF,TGTGCCAGCAGTGAAGCAGGGGCTCCTCCCTACGAGCAGTACTTC
14,TRBJ1-5,.,.,TRBV27,CASRPGTPQQPQHF,TGTGCCAGCAGGCCAGGGACACCCCAACAGCCCCAGCATTTT
14,TRBJ2-7,TRBD2,.,TRBV18,CASSPGGSSYEQYF,TGTGCCAGCTCACCGGGCGGGAGCTCCTACGAGCAGTACTTC
15,TRBJ2-2,.,.,TRBV21-1,CASRRTSANTGELFF,TGTGCCAGCAGACGGACTAGCGCGAACACCGGGGAGCTGTTTTTT
15,TRBJ2-7,.,.,TRBV5-5,CASSWPLTGTYEQYF,TGTGCCAGCAGCTGGCCCCTAACAGGAACCTACGAGCAGTACTTC
18,TRBJ1-1,TRBD1,.,TRBV7-9,CASRGGQGIGYEDTEAFF,TGTGCCAGCAGGGGGGGACAGGGGATAGGGTATGAGGACACTGAAGCTTTCTTT
15,TRBJ2-1,TRBD2,.,TRBV19,CASSIPGGGKNEQFF,TGTGCCAGTAGTATACCGGGCGGGGGGAAAAATGAGCAGTTCTTC
14,TRBJ1-1,TRBD1,.,TRBV19,CASSIGQGDTEAFF,TGTGCCAGTAGTATTGGACAGGGCGACACTGAAGCTTTCTTT
13,TRBJ2-7,.,few,TRBV18,CASSPPLTYEQYF,TGTGCCAGCTCACCACCGTTAACCTACGAGCAGTACTTC
13,TRBJ1-5,.,.,TRBV12-3/TRBV12-4,CASSQGSNQPQHF,TGTGCCAGCAGCCAGGGGAGCAATCAGCCCCAGCATTTT
12,TRBJ1-1,.,.,TRBV29-1,CSICTGNTEAFF,TGCAGCATATGTACAGGGAACACTGAAGCTTTCTTT
15,TRBJ1-1,TRBD1,.,TRBV5-1,CASSLFTGVNTEAFF,TGCGCCAGCAGCTTATTTACAGGGGTGAACACTGAAGCTTTCTTT
18,TRBJ1-4,TRBD1,.,TRBV6-6,CASSLRQGVSLVGEKLFF,TGTGCCAGCAGTCTCCGACAGGGGGTCTCTCTTGTGGGTGAAAAACTGTTTTTT
14,TRBJ1-4,TRBD1,.,TRBV11-2,CASNTGARAEKLFF,TGTGCCAGCAATACAGGGGCTAGGGCAGAAAAACTGTTTTTT
13,TRBJ2-5,.,.,TRBV28,CASSLRVQETQYF,TGTGCCAGCAGTTTGCGGGTCCAAGAGACCCAGTACTTC
15,TRBJ2-7,.,.,TRBV6-5,CASSPPGSKYYEQYF,TGTGCCAGCAGCCCACCCGGGTCGAAATACTACGAGCAGTACTTC
17,TRBJ1-2,TRBD1,.,TRBV6-1,CASSEGYGDRVFYGYTF,TGTGCCAGCAGTGAGGGCTACGGGGACAGGGTTTTCTATGGCTACACCTTC
16,TRBJ1-1,.,.,TRBV16,CASSQSPRWGNTEAFF,TGTGCCAGCAGCCAATCACCCAGGTGGGGCAACACTGAAGCTTTCTTT
16,TRBJ2-1,TRBD1,once,TRBV18,CASSPPQRQGVNEQFF,TGTGCCAGCTCACCACCGCAGAGGCAGGGGGTGAATGAGCAGTTCTTC
15,TRBJ2-7,TRBD2,.,TRBV9,CASSGRGTASYEQYF,TGTGCCAGCAGCGGGCGGGGGACTGCCTCCTACGAGCAGTACTTC
18,TRBJ2-3,.,.,TRBV18,CASSPALGRAGNTDTQYF,TGTGCCAGCTCACCGGCTCTAGGTCGGGCAGGGAACACAGATACGCAGTATTTT